This T cell receptor (beta chain) stems from a study of response to subunit inactivated influenza vaccine. Overall study findings and caveats: The authors suggested that few new T cells are recruited per seasonal influenza vaccination.

CDR3 length: 13 amino acids. After removal of 7 bases from V and 6 bases from J, the junction contained 6 bases not matched to a gene. From germline, CDR1 is SGHTA and CDR2 FQGNSA. TCRdb passed the RT-PCR reads through MiXCR, listing each CDR3 protein once. The sample records about 830,000 distinct CDR3 sequences, approximately 17% being singletons. In regard to this clonotype: Its antigen is not identified.

The chain links TRBV7-2 to TRBJ2-1; 7 nucleotides agree with TRBD1. The sequencing used PBMCs from blood, collected roughly 5 days after vaccination. The clonotype was recovered from a man in his forties or fifties who received an inactivated influenza vaccine. The CDR3 region has the DNA TGTGCCAGCAACTATTACAGGGGCAATGAGCAGTTCTTC. Its translation is CASNYYRGNEQFF.